This TCR beta chain was sequenced for a study of T cell responses to AZD1222 COVID-19 vaccine (dated by TCRdb to the early 2020s). Background on the whole study: Because spike-specific TCR depth and breadth did not differ between the two schedules, AZD1222 recipients who got a second dose at roughly 4 weeks were pooled with those who got a second dose at roughly 12 weeks. TCR sequencing was performed for roughly 240 trial participants, of whom approximately 200 were given two doses of AZD1222 and approximately 26 were given two doses of MenACWY control vaccine. Trial participants were enrolled by age into subgroups of 18-55, 56-69 and 70-plus years, and around 150, 28 and 57 TCR-sequenced participants, respectively, were included in these subgroups. The full study reports these points: Because no day 14 peak-response samples were available, repertoires were characterized only after the peak T cell response. Only five to seven AZD1222 recipients were SARS-CoV-2 seropositive at baseline, limiting conclusions about previously exposed vaccinees. In the small 56-69-year group, the increase in depth fell short of significance, most likely because of low power. Most participants were white British and females outnumbered males, and the authors suggested that clonal diversity may have been underestimated. Reportedly, close to half of the unique spike-specific TCRs recognized epitopes lying outside the regions that are mutated in the B.1.351 and B.1.1.7 variants. Spike-specific TCR breadth and depth rose significantly after two AZD1222 doses compared with day 0 and with MenACWY recipients. CD4 TCRs associated with the vaccine covered the entire spike protein, and the dominant responses were in regions 160-218 and 743-854.

The CDR3 regions of human TCRbeta chains were analyzed by immunosequencing. On the authors' methods: Repertoire TCRs were matched against a reference library of SARS-CoV-2-specific TCRs generated with the MIRA antigen-specificity platform. Breadth meant the fraction of unique TCRs that were SARS-CoV-2-associated, whereas depth meant the fraction of total T cells that were SARS-CoV-2-associated. Using the MIRA data, each spike-specific TCR was assigned both to the spike region to which the TCR was reactive and to a CD4 or CD8 class. Log10-transformed breadth and depth values were compared by one-way ANOVA with Sidak's multiple comparisons tests. TCRdb's version of the immuneACCESS table is confined to in-frame rearrangements and falls short of the full clone set. An unresolved V gene accounts for under half of the shortfall where checked; the remainder is of unknown origin. V and J calls and clone size come straight from that table; D and trimming were deduced from the DNA. The sample yields 140,000 to 150,000 clones; 90% to 95% were counted once. The ten top clones hold more than 3% of the sample.

This clone came up once. The specificity of this receptor is unknown. Base qualities are missing; no much larger clone stands one base away. The sample's time point label, in plain terms: baseline before first vaccination. Vaccinee samples were obtained from the UK trials COV001 and COV002, which included a single-blind randomized controlled phase 2/3 trial of AZD1222 (ChAdOx1 nCoV-19) in healthy adults. Trial participant PBMC samples were collected at day 0 and day 28 after the second dose for TCRbeta chain sequencing. The clonotype was recovered from an adult in good health. The sequencing used peripheral blood, collected on day 0 of AZD1222 vaccination.

The nucleotides are TGTGCCACCAGTGATCCTTCCGGGACAGGGAACCAGCCCCAGCATTTT. Translation gives CATSDPSGTGNQPQHF. The rearrangement joined TRBV24-1 to TRBJ1-5, and 9 bases in between align with TRBD1. Via the germline V gene, CDR1 is KGHDR and CDR2 SFDVKD. V trim: 3 bases; J trim: 7 bases; unmatched bases: 9. Inclusive of the bounding cysteine and phenylalanine, the CDR3 is 16 residues long. This entry keeps only the CDR3 DNA: 48 bases, framed from base 1.